Below are 31 T cell receptor beta chains sequenced from a single sample in a study of OX40 agonist ivuxolimab in advanced cancers. Clones were read by immunoSEQ multiplex PCR, and TCRdb kept only the in-frame ones, dropping some. The sample comprises fewer than 80,000 clones, 75% to 90% of which are singletons, and less than 6.5% rests with the top ten. The material was CD4+ or CD8+ T cells sorted from blood, obtained in a trial of the OX40 agonist ivuxolimab. These receptors were obtained from an adult with an advanced solid tumor such as melanoma, head and neck, liver or kidney cancer.

The chain uses TRBV10-3 and TRBJ2-7; 8 bases align to TRBD1. The V gene's germline CDR1 is ENHRY and CDR2 SYGVKD. The CDR3 contains 13 residues. The trim removed 6 bases at V and 1 base at J, leaving 2 bases unmatched. In nucleotides, the CDR3 is TGTGCCATCAGGACAGGGGAATCCTACGAGCAGTACTTC. It codes for CAIRTGESYEQYF.

The chain recombines TRBV28 with TRBJ2-2; 8 nucleotides agree with TRBD1. The CDR3 has 14 amino acids. Germline V gene data show CDR1 as MDHEN and CDR2 as SYDVKM. V shed 6 bases and J 5 bases; nucleotides not matched to a gene: 5. Here the CDR3 reads CASRTGVLTGELFF. In DNA form, the CDR3 reads TGTGCCAGCAGGACAGGGGTATTGACCGGGGAGCTGTTTTTT.

The chain couples TRBV27 to TRBJ2-7; 10 positions agree with TRBD2. The junction had 3 bases not matched to a gene; V was cut back by 4 bases and J by 0 bases. CDR1 and CDR2 from the germline V gene are MNHEY and SMNVEV (reference sequence). The CDR3 covers 15 residues. CDR3 bases: TGTGCCAGCAGTTGGAAGCGGGAGGGCTCCTACGAGCAGTACTTC. Its protein is CASSWKREGSYEQYF.

This rearrangement joins TRBV5-1 to TRBJ2-1, with D tentatively TRBD2 (6 bases). This CDR3 spans 16 amino acids. Between the trimmed V and J ends, which lost 4 bases and 2 bases, there was a span of 16 bases. Germline V gene data show CDR1 as SGHRS and CDR2 as YFSETQ. Here the CDR3 reads CASSAERLDPYNEQFF. Here the CDR3 DNA reads TGCGCCAGCAGCGCGGAAAGACTAGACCCCTACAATGAGCAGTTCTTC.

This clone was found once. The gene calls are TRBV7-9 and TRBJ2-7; a weak D match, TRBD1 (6 bases). From germline, CDR1 is SEHNR and CDR2 FQNEAQ (reference sequence). The CDR3 is 14 amino acids. V was trimmed by 1 base and J by 9 bases, leaving 16 bases between them. CDR3 nucleotide sequence: TGTGCCAGCAGCTTAGAAGGACAGCAAGTCACGCAGTACTTC. This encodes CASSLEGQQVTQYF. Filled out from reference TRBV7-9 and TRBJ2-7, the complete variable domain reads DTGVSQNPRHKITKRGQNVTFRCDPISEHNRLYWYRQTLGQGPEFLTYFQNEAQLEKSRLLSDRFSAERPKGSFSTLEIQRTEQGDSAMYLCASSLEGQQVTQYFGPGTRLTVT.

The CDR3 DNA follows: TGTGCCAGCAGTTACTCGACAGAGGGTAGTGGTACGCAGTATTTT. Protein sequence: CASSYSTEGSGTQYF. The rearrangement links TRBV27 to TRBJ2-3; D might be TRBD1 or TRBD2, each matching 5 bases. This CDR3 comprises 15 residues. V was clipped by 4 bases and J by 8 bases, with 19 bases between them. Germline V lookup: CDR1 MNHEY, CDR2 SMNVEV (reference sequence).

The chain uses TRBV6-5 and TRBJ1-3; the D is unclear. With 6 bases removed from V and 2 bases from J, the gap between germline ends came to 11 bases. Germline V gives CDR1 MNHEY, CDR2 SVGAGI. CDR3 length: 14 amino acids. CDR3 DNA sequence: TGTGCCAGCAGCCCGACATGGACTGGAAACACCATATATTTT. This sequence encodes CASSPTWTGNTIYF.

This sequence joins TRBV6-6 and TRBJ2-1; the match to TRBD2 covers 8 bases. With 4 bases clipped from V and 7 bases from J, the junction kept 9 bases outside the gene matches. The germline gives CDR1 MNHNY, CDR2 SVGAGI (reference sequence). The CDR3 is 15 amino acids. The CDR3, as DNA: TGTGCCAGCAGTTCCCCGAAGGCGGGAGGAAATGAGCAGTTCTTC. Amino acids: CASSSPKAGGNEQFF.

This clone showed up just a few times. The V and J genes are TRBV5-6 and TRBJ1-6, with a tentative D call TRBD1 (5 bases). Germline V gives CDR1 SGHDT, CDR2 YYEEEE. Trimming left V 1 base short and J 7 bases short, with 9 bases between. CDR3 length: 14 amino acids. The CDR3 sequence is CASSLWGVNSPLHF. CDR3 DNA sequence: TGTGCCAGCAGCTTGTGGGGGGTAAATTCACCCCTCCACTTT.

The V call is TRBV19, the J call TRBJ2-7, with 11 bases aligning to TRBD2. The germline V gene has CDR1 LNHDA and CDR2 SQIVND (reference sequence). The junction had 5 bases not matched to a gene; V was cut back by 10 bases and J by 0 bases. The CDR3 sequence is 14 residues long. The CDR3 nucleotides are TGTGCCACTAGGACTAGCGGGCTCTCCTACGAGCAGTACTTC. This encodes CATRTSGLSYEQYF.

The chain employs TRBV20-1 and TRBJ1-2; weak D call: TRBD1 (5 bases). The CDR3 extends over 10 amino acids. Germline values: CDR1 DFQATT, CDR2 SNEGSKA (reference sequence). CDR3: CRVQGYGYTF. The CDR3 nucleotides read TGCAGGGTGCAGGGTTATGGCTACACCTTC.

The chain uses TRBV19 and TRBJ2-3; the match to TRBD2 covers 12 bases. This CDR3 comprises 14 residues. Germline V lookup: CDR1 LNHDA, CDR2 SQIVND (reference sequence). Trimming cost V 7 bases and J 5 bases; bases outside gene matches: 4. In nucleotides, the CDR3 is TGTGCCAGTACAACGACTAGCGGGGGAGATACGCAGTATTTT. Protein sequence: CASTTTSGGDTQYF. Supplemented by reference TRBV19 and TRBJ2-3, the full variable domain reads DGGITQSPKYLFRKEGQNVTLSCEQNLNHDAMYWYRQDPGQGLRLIYYSQIVNDFQKGDIAEGYSVSREKKESFPLTVTSAQKNPTAFYLCASTTTSGGDTQYFGPGTRLTVL.

CDR3 bases: TGTGCCAGCAGCTTGGTCGTGGCTAGCGGGAACCGGTTGCAGTTCTTC. This encodes CASSLVVASGNRLQFF. The chain couples TRBV5-6 to TRBJ2-1; 9 bases map to TRBD2. The V gene's germline CDR1 is SGHDT and CDR2 YYEEEE. With V trimmed by 0 bases and J by 12 bases, 13 bases remained unmatched. The CDR3 runs to 16 residues.

V and J are TRBV19 and TRBJ1-2, with no clear D. Germline CDR1 LNHDA, CDR2 SQIVND (reference sequence). With 0 bases removed from V and 7 bases from J, the gap between germline ends came to 9 bases. This CDR3 is built from 13 residues. The CDR3 region is CASSIDGLSGYTF. The CDR3, as DNA: TGTGCCAGTAGTATAGACGGGTTATCTGGCTACACCTTC.

The rearrangement joins TRBV7-2 to TRBJ2-7, with 10 bases identical to TRBD1. Per the germline V gene, CDR1 is SGHTA and CDR2 is FQGNSA. After removal of 1 base from V and 3 bases from J, the junction contained 3 bases not matched to a gene. The CDR3 loop spans 15 amino acids. The CDR3, as DNA: TGTGCCAGCAGCTTAGGGACAGGGGGAGGCTACGAGCAGTACTTC. Its translation: CASSLGTGGGYEQYF.

This clone has more than one count but fewer than ten. The CDR3 bases are TGTGCCAGCAGCCAAAGGGCCGGGGACACTGAAGCTTTCTTT. It is translated as CASSQRAGDTEAFF. The rearrangement links TRBV9 to TRBJ1-1; D gene ambiguous. The germline gives CDR1 SGDLS, CDR2 YYNGEE. The CDR3 is 14 amino acids. The germline V and J ends were trimmed by 4 bases and 3 bases, with 13 bases remaining between them. Supplemented by reference TRBV9 and TRBJ1-1, the full variable domain reads DSGVTQTPKHLITATGQRVTLRCSPRSGDLSVYWYQQSLDQGLQFLIQYYNGEERAKGNILERFSAQQFPDLHSELNLSSLELGDSALYFCASSQRAGDTEAFFGQGTRLTVV.

The rearrangement links TRBV5-1 to TRBJ1-2; D remains ambiguous. V was clipped by 6 bases and J by 4 bases, with 10 bases between them. The germline V gene encodes CDR1 SGHRS and CDR2 YFSETQ. The CDR3 consists of 12 residues. For the CDR3, the DNA is TGCGCCAGCAAGGGAGGGTTCTATGGCTACACCTTC. It codes for CASKGGFYGYTF.

CDR3 coding DNA: TGTGCCAGCAGCGTAGCGCACAGCGTGAATAATTCACCCCTCCACTTT. The encoded protein is CASSVAHSVNNSPLHF. The chain couples TRBV9 to TRBJ1-6; D unresolved. The CDR3 has 16 residues. Looked up from germline, CDR1 is SGDLS and CDR2 is YYNGEE. Between the trimmed V and J ends, which lost 0 bases and 5 bases, there was a span of 12 bases.

The chain employs TRBV18 and TRBJ2-1; 10 bases match TRBD1. The CDR3 extends over 15 amino acids. Losses at the gene ends were 6 bases for V and 10 bases for J; bases not matched to a gene: 12. CDR1 and CDR2 from the germline V gene are KGHSH and LQKENI. The CDR3, as DNA: TGTGCCAGCTCGTCCGGGACAGGGGCACTTGAGGAGCAGTTCTTC. The encoded protein is CASSSGTGALEEQFF.

The chain recombines TRBV7-2 with TRBJ1-5; TRBD1 might be the D (6 bases). V lost 5 bases and J lost 2, with 10 bases in between. Per the germline V gene, CDR1 is SGHTA and CDR2 is FQGNSA. This CDR3 region has 14 residues. The CDR3 DNA follows: TGTGCCAGCAGCCTAAGACAGGGCAATCAGCCCCAGCATTTT. Translating gives CASSLRQGNQPQHF.

This chain links TRBV11-3 with TRBJ2-1, with 9 nucleotides matching TRBD1. Germline values: CDR1 SGHNT, CDR2 YENEEA. V lost 0 bases to trimming and J lost 8 bases; unmatched junction nucleotides: 2. This CDR3 spans 14 amino acids. The CDR3: CASSLEGTGYEQFF. DNA for the CDR3: TGTGCCAGCAGCTTAGAAGGGACAGGGTATGAGCAGTTCTTC.

Details on this clone: The junction departs from germline at one end; a sequencing error may be responsible. The J gene is TRBJ2-7, the V gene TRBV7-2; 9 bases align to TRBD2. The CDR3 runs 16 residues. Germline V CDR1 and CDR2: SGHTA, FQGNSA. The CDR3 DNA follows: TGCGCCAGCAGCCAAGATGTGTCTAGCGGGGCCTACGAGCAGTACTTC. As protein: CASSQDVSSGAYEQYF.

The chain links TRBV27 to TRBJ2-7; 13 nucleotides agree with TRBD2. This CDR3 has 16 amino acids. V was pared by 3 bases and J by 7 bases, with 9 bases of the junction left unmatched. Germline V gene data show CDR1 as MNHEY and CDR2 as SMNVEV (reference sequence). The CDR3 protein is CASSFGTSGITGEQYF. The DNA for the CDR3 is TGTGCCAGCAGTTTTGGGACTAGCGGGATTACGGGGGAGCAGTACTTC.

The chain recombines TRBV30 with TRBJ1-5, with 10 bases aligning to TRBD1. The germline V gene has CDR1 GTSNPN and CDR2 SVGIG (reference sequence). The V gene end was trimmed by 3 bases and the J gene end by 5 bases; junction bases not matched to a gene: 4. The CDR3 is made up of 14 amino acids. The CDR3 sequence: CAWSPDRGHQPQHF. CDR3 bases: TGTGCCTGGAGCCCAGACAGGGGGCATCAGCCCCAGCATTTT.

The J gene is TRBJ2-3, the V gene TRBV5-1; no reliable D call. This CDR3 region has 14 residues. V lost 5 bases and J lost 0, with 10 bases in between. The germline V gene has CDR1 SGHRS and CDR2 YFSETQ. The CDR3 nucleotides read TGCGCCAGCAGAGGAGTCGCTAGCACAGATACGCAGTATTTT. As protein: CASRGVASTDTQYF.

The chain uses TRBV10-3 and TRBJ1-2, with D possibly matching TRBD1 (5 bases). The germline V gene encodes CDR1 ENHRY and CDR2 SYGVKD. V was pared by 6 bases and J by 0 bases, with 11 bases between. The CDR3 is 14 residues long. Here the CDR3 reads CAIRFGGANYGYTF. The DNA of the CDR3 is TGTGCCATCAGATTTGGGGGGGCTAACTATGGCTACACCTTC.

V usage is TRBV7-2 and J usage is TRBJ1-3; D is undetermined. Trimming took off 5 bases at V and 2 bases at J, with 10 bases between the two ends. CDR1 and CDR2 (germline): SGHTA, FQGNSA. The CDR3 is 14 amino acids. CDR3 protein: CASSIGGPGNTIYF. DNA for the CDR3: TGTGCCAGCAGCATAGGAGGGCCTGGAAACACCATATATTTT.

The chain recombines TRBV15 with TRBJ2-2; maybe TRBD1 (6 bases). Germline V gene lookup returns CDR1 LNHNV and CDR2 YYDKDF (reference sequence). The CDR3 length is 13 residues. V lost 1 base and J lost 6, with 6 bases in between. The CDR3 DNA is TGTGCCACCAGCAGAGGACAGGCCGGGGAGCTGTTTTTT. Protein product: CATSRGQAGELFF.

The table lists this clone with a count of one. The chain is built from TRBV29-1 and TRBJ2-7, with 8 bases lining up with TRBD2. The CDR3 loop spans 12 amino acids. The germline gives CDR1 SQVTM, CDR2 ANQGSEA. V shed 6 bases and J 4 bases; nucleotides not matched to a gene: 5. CDR3: CSVSGGGYEQYF. The CDR3 bases are TGCAGCGTCTCCGGGGGGGGTTACGAGCAGTACTTC.

The V call is TRBV5-1, the J call TRBJ2-1; D is undetermined. Germline CDR1 SGHRS, CDR2 YFSETQ. Trimming left V 4 bases short and J 4 bases short, with 21 bases between. This CDR3 contains 17 residues. The CDR3 region has the DNA TGCGCCAGCAGCACACTCGAGCCGGGCCTGGGGTACAATGAGCAGTTCTTC. It is translated as CASSTLEPGLGYNEQFF.

This rearrangement joins TRBV5-8 to TRBJ2-7, with 7 bases matching TRBD1. V trimming: 2 bases; J trimming: 6 bases; junction bases outside the gene matches: 2. Germline V gene lookup returns CDR1 SGHTS and CDR2 YDEGEE. The CDR3 runs to 12 residues. The CDR3 loop is CASSLTGAEQYF. CDR3 bases: TGTGCCAGCAGCTTAACAGGGGCCGAGCAGTACTTC.